The rows below give T cell receptor beta chains drawn from one sample of a study of cytotoxic CD8 clonotypes in ibrutinib-treated CLL. TCRdb's table, derived via immunoSEQ multiplex PCR, lists solely in-frame clones and lacks some. Here the sample spans some 15,000 clones, about 61% being singletons. Source: PBMCs, taken before ibrutinib treatment. All receptors come from a human donor with chronic lymphocytic leukemia. Each CDR3 is given with its conserved first and last residue. A D gene is named only where the DNA matches it firmly. Clone size is shown for a subset of rows, as once, few, many or a class of expanded clone.

once	.	TRBJ1-2	TRBV5-1	CASRERGGYGYTF	TGCGCCAGCAGAGAAAGGGGGGGTTATGGCTACACCTTC
medium-sized	TRBD1	TRBJ2-4	TRBV20-1	CSATTGSQYF	TGCAGTGCTACGACAGGGTCTCAGTACTTC
.	TRBD2	TRBJ2-7	TRBV28	CASSLLAGGAYEQYF	TGTGCCAGCAGTTTATTAGCGGGAGGGGCCTACGAGCAGTACTTC
few	.	TRBJ2-5	TRBV6-1	CASSTMGVQETQYF	TGTGCCAGCAGTACTATGGGGGTTCAAGAGACCCAGTACTTC
.	.	TRBJ1-2	TRBV6-5	CASNAAGTYGYTF	TGTGCCAGCAACGCGGCCGGGACCTATGGCTACACCTTC
.	.	TRBJ1-3	TRBV6-5	CASRLLSYSGNTIYF	TGTGCCAGCAGGCTACTGTCTTACTCTGGAAACACCATATATTTT
.	.	TRBJ2-7	TRBV5-1	CASSLAPVKYEQYF	TGCGCCAGCAGCTTGGCCCCAGTCAAGTACGAGCAGTACTTC
.	.	TRBJ2-3	TRBV28	CASMGIGRGFQYF	TGTGCCAGCATGGGAATAGGGAGAGGGTTTCAGTATTTT
.	.	TRBJ2-3	TRBV28	CASSSSLYEDTQYF	TGTGCCAGCAGCTCAAGCCTCTACGAGGATACGCAGTATTTT
.	.	TRBJ2-5	TRBV5-1	CASSFGGLQETQYF	TGCGCCAGCAGCTTTGGGGGACTCCAAGAGACCCAGTACTTC
.	TRBD1	TRBJ2-3	TRBV5-1	CASSLGTGWDTDTQYF	TGCGCCAGCAGCTTGGGGACAGGGTGGGACACAGATACGCAGTATTTT
.	.	TRBJ2-3	TRBV9	CASSEGTLDTQYF	TGTGCCAGCAGCGAGGGGACTCTGGATACGCAGTATTTT
.	TRBD1	TRBJ1-2	TRBV19	CASSTHRGSGYTF	TGTGCCAGTAGTACGCACAGGGGTAGCGGCTACACCTTC
few	.	TRBJ1-1	TRBV11-2	CASSLSGVTNTEAFF	TGTGCCAGCAGCTTATCGGGGGTCACGAACACTGAAGCTTTCTTT
.	.	TRBJ1-5	TRBV6-5	CASSEVRSNQPQHF	TGTGCCAGCAGTGAGGTCCGTAGCAATCAGCCCCAGCATTTT
.	TRBD2	TRBJ2-1	TRBV11-3	CASSPLAGQTNEQFF	TGTGCCAGCAGCCCACTAGCGGGCCAAACCAATGAGCAGTTCTTC
.	.	TRBJ1-2	TRBV21-1	CAQRKGGYGYTF	TGTGCCCAGCGAAAGGGTGGCTATGGCTACACCTTC
.	TRBD1	TRBJ1-3	TRBV9	CASSPYPLGQGTNTIYF	TGTGCCAGCAGCCCCTACCCGCTGGGACAGGGCACAAACACCATATATTTT
.	.	TRBJ2-3	TRBV10-3	CAISELGDTQYF	TGTGCCATCAGTGAACTGGGAGATACGCAGTATTTT
few	.	TRBJ1-2	TRBV5-4	CASSPTPRNYGYTF	TGTGCCAGCAGCCCCACTCCAAGGAACTATGGCTACACCTTC
.	.	TRBJ2-7	TRBV6-6	CASSLTGLSSYEQYF	TGTGCCAGCAGTCTTACAGGGTTAAGCTCCTACGAGCAGTACTTC
once	.	TRBJ1-2	TRBV5-4	CASSLGLVGDYGYTF	TGTGCCAGCAGCTTGGGGTTGGTCGGGGACTATGGCTACACCTTC
.	TRBD2	TRBJ2-3	TRBV5-1	CASSPGTSGAVDTQYF	TGCGCCAGCAGCCCCGGGACTAGCGGGGCGGTAGATACGCAGTATTTT
.	TRBD2	TRBJ2-5	TRBV27	CASSLSGTSGTRPRETQYF	TGTGCCAGCAGTTTATCAGGGACTAGCGGGACCCGCCCGAGGGAGACCCAGTACTTC
.	.	TRBJ1-2	TRBV28	CASSSPGDGVNYGYTF	TGTGCCAGCAGTTCCCCAGGGGATGGGGTTAACTATGGCTACACCTTC
.	.	TRBJ2-1	TRBV20-1	CSARGYNEQFF	TGCAGTGCTAGGGGGTACAATGAGCAGTTCTTC
few	.	TRBJ2-1	TRBV5-5	CASSLAGSYNEQFF	TGTGCCAGCAGCTTGGCCGGTTCCTACAATGAGCAGTTCTTC
.	.	TRBJ2-5	TRBV18	CASSPQETQYF	TGTGCCAGCTCCCCACAAGAGACCCAGTACTTC
.	TRBD1	TRBJ1-5	TRBV6-5	CASSFRQGANQPQHF	TGTGCCAGCAGTTTCCGACAGGGGGCCAATCAGCCCCAGCATTTT
.	.	TRBJ2-1	TRBV6-1	CASNGADNNYNEQFF	TGTGCCAGCAACGGAGCGGACAATAATTACAATGAGCAGTTCTTC
.	TRBD1	TRBJ1-1	TRBV14	CASSPGQGAVF	TGTGCCAGCAGCCCGGGACAGGGGGCTGTATTT
.	.	TRBJ2-3	TRBV27	CASSFQGISTDTQYF	TGTGCCAGCAGTTTCCAGGGAATTAGCACAGATACGCAGTATTTT
.	.	TRBJ2-3	TRBV15	CATSRETQGTDTQYF	TGTGCCACCAGCAGAGAAACGCAGGGTACCGATACGCAGTATTTT